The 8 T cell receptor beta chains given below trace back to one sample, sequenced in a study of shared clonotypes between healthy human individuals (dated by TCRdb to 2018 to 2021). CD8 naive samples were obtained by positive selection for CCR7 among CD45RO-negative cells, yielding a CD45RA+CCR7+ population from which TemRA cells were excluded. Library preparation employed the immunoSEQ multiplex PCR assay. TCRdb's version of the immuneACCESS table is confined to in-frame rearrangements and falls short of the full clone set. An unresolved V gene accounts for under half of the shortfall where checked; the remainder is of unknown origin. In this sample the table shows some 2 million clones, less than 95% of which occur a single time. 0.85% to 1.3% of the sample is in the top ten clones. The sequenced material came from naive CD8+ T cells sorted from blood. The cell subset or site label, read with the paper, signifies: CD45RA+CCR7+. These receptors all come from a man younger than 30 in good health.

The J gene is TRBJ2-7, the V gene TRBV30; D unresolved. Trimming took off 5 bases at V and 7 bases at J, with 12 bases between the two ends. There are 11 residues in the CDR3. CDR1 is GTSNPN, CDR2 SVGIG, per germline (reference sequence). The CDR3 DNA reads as TGTGCCTGGGAAGGGTTTGGTGAGCAGTACTTC. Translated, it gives CAWEGFGEQYF.

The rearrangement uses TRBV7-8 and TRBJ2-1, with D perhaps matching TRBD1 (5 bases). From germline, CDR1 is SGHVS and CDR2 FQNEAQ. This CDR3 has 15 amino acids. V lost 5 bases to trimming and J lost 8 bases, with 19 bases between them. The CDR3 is CASSTTGAFLDEQFF. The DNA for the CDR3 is TGTGCCAGCAGCACCACAGGAGCCTTCTTGGATGAGCAGTTCTTC.

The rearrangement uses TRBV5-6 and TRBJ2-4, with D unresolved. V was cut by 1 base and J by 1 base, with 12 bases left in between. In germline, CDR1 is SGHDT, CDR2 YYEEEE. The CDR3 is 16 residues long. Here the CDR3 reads CASSLWQVPAKNIQYF. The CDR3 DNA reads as TGTGCCAGCAGCTTGTGGCAGGTTCCCGCCAAAAACATTCAGTACTTC.

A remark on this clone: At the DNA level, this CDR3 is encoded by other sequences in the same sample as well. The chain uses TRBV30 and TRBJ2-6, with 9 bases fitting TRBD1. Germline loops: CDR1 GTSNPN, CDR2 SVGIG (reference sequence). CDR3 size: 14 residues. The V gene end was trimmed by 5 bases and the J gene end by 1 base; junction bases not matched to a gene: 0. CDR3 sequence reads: CAWGTGSGANVLTF. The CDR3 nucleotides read TGTGCCTGGGGGACAGGGTCTGGGGCCAACGTCCTGACTTTC. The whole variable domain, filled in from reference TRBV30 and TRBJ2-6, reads SQTIHQWPATLVQPVGSPLSLECTVEGTSNPNLYWYRQAAGRGLQLLFYSVGIGQISSEVPQNLSASRPQDRQFILSSKKLLLSDSGFYLCAWGTGSGANVLTFGAGSRLTVL.

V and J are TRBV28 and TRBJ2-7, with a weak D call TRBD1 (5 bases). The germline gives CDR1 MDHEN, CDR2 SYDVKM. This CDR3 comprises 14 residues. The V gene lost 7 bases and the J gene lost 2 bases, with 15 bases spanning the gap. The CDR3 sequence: CASTSAGSTYEQYF. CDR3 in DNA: TGTGCCAGCACCTCGGCAGGGTCAACCTACGAGCAGTACTTC.

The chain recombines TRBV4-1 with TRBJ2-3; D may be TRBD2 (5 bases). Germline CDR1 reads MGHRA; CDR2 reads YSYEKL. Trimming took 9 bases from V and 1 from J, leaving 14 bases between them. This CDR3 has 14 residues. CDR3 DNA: TGCGCCAGTAATAAGGTGGAGGGCACAGATACGCAGTATTTT. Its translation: CASNKVEGTDTQYF.

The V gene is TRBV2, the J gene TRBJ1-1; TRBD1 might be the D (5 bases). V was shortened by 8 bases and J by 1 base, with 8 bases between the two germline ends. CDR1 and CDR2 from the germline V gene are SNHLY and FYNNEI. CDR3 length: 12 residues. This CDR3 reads CASGRENTEAFF. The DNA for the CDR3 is TGTGCCAGCGGCAGGGAGAACACTGAAGCTTTCTTT.

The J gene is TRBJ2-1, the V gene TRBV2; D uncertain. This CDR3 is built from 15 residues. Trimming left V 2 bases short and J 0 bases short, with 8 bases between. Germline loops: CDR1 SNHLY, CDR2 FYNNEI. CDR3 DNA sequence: TGTGCCAGCAGTGAACAGCCGAGCTCCTACAATGAGCAGTTCTTC. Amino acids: CASSEQPSSYNEQFF.